This record concerns one T cell receptor beta chain sequence. The source of the sample is a study of identifying expanded T cells in peripheral blood. CDR1 MGHRA and CDR2 YSYEKL come from the germline V gene. This CDR3 has 15 amino acids. The V end lost 0 bases, the J end lost 1 base, and 7 bases lay between the germline ends. The assay was immunoSEQ multiplex PCR, and TCRdb's table has in-frame clones only and misses some. The table has around 82,000 clones, 80% to 85% seen once. The receptor was derived from a person between 18 and 75 years old in good health. The J gene is TRBJ2-1, the V gene TRBV4-1; D uncertain. What was sequenced was blood. The CDR3 sequence: CASSQDRQSYNEQFF. The CDR3 nucleotides are TGCGCCAGCAGCCAAGATCGGCAGTCCTACAATGAGCAGTTCTTC.